The 30 T cell receptor beta chains in this list originate from one sample, sequenced in a study of beta chain features in type 1 diabetes. No antigens are known for them. Study outcomes and limitations: Moderately but significantly shorter TCRB CDR3s were found in Type 1 diabetes patients in all four CD4+ subsets.

Every bit of the isolated RNA underwent reverse transcription, so sequencing read expressed TCRB transcripts. Here immunoSEQ multiplex PCR was the method, and the copy in TCRdb shows in-frame clones only, minus some. This table holds 400,000 or so clones, 10% to 15% found once. Sequencing was performed on naive CD4+ T cells from blood. The source is a woman between 18 and 29 years old with type 1 diabetes.

Only a few counts were recorded for this clone. The CDR3 sequence is CASSLRGDSTDTQYF. CDR3 coding DNA: TGCGCCAGCAGCCTGCGGGGAGATAGCACAGATACGCAGTATTTT. The rearrangement uses TRBV5-1 and TRBJ2-3; TRBD2 is a possible D gene (6 bases). This CDR3 has 15 residues. Germline assignment: CDR1 SGHRS and CDR2 YFSETQ. The V gene lost 4 bases and the J gene lost 0 bases, with 12 bases spanning the gap.

This chain links TRBV7-3 with TRBJ2-7; 8 bases are shared with TRBD1. V trimming: 5 bases; J trimming: 5 bases; junction bases outside the gene matches: 5. The CDR3 is made up of 13 amino acids. Per germline, CDR1 SGHTA and CDR2 FQGTGA. The CDR3 DNA reads as TGTGCCAGCAGCCAGGACAGGGACCACGAGCAGTACTTC. This gives the protein CASSQDRDHEQYF.

J is TRBJ2-1 and V is TRBV30; D not resolved. CDR1 is GTSNPN, CDR2 SVGIG, per germline (reference sequence). V was clipped by 1 base and J by 6 bases, with 10 bases between them. The CDR3 extends over 13 amino acids. In nucleotides, the CDR3 is TGTGCCTGGAGTGGGCATCCGCCCAATGAGCAGTTCTTC. Amino acids: CAWSGHPPNEQFF.

In its sample, this clone was seen a few times. The V gene is TRBV9, the J gene TRBJ2-2; D is uncertain. The germline gives CDR1 SGDLS, CDR2 YYNGEE. This CDR3 spans 14 amino acids. V shed 1 base and J shed 2 bases, with 6 bases lying between them. In DNA, the CDR3 is TGTGCCAGCAGCGTAACTACAAACACCGGGGAGCTGTTTTTT. The encoded protein is CASSVTTNTGELFF.

This clone was seen more than once but under ten times. The genes are TRBV28 and TRBJ2-7; 9 nucleotides line up with TRBD2. This CDR3 comprises 13 residues. With V trimmed by 6 bases and J by 4 bases, 4 bases remained unmatched. The V gene's germline CDR1 is MDHEN and CDR2 SYDVKM. CDR3 DNA: TGTGCCAGCAGCGCGGGAGGGGGTTACGAGCAGTACTTC. Its protein product is CASSAGGGYEQYF. Together with reference TRBV28 and TRBJ2-7, the CDR3 gives the full variable domain: DVKVTQSSRYLVKRTGEKVFLECVQDMDHENMFWYRQDPGLGLRLIYFSYDVKMKEKGDIPEGYSVSREKKERFSLILESASTNQTSMYLCASSAGGGYEQYFGPGTRLTVT.

The chain employs TRBV12-2 and TRBJ2-2; the table's D call, TRBD2, has no DNA check behind it. TRBV12-2 is classified as a pseudogene. The CDR3 spans 14 residues. The CDR3 DNA follows: TGTGCAAGTCGCTACCAACGGAGAACCGGGGAGCTGTTTTTT. This translates into CASRYQRRTGELFF.

This chain connects TRBV4-3 to TRBJ1-4; 8 nucleotides line up with TRBD1. V lost 1 base, J lost 4 bases, and 5 bases stayed unmatched. Germline V gives CDR1 LGHNA, CDR2 YSLEER. The CDR3 is 16 residues long. The CDR3 loop reads CASSQGTGRLNEKLFF. CDR3 bases: TGCGCCAGCAGCCAAGGGACAGGGCGTCTTAATGAAAAACTGTTTTTT.

This clone has more than one count but fewer than ten. The chain has TRBV25-1 and TRBJ1-2, with a weak D call TRBD1 (5 bases). CDR1 is MGHDK, CDR2 SYGVNS, per germline. This CDR3 spans 13 amino acids. Trimming left V 3 bases short and J 2 bases short, with 7 bases between. In DNA, the CDR3 is TGTGCCAGCAGTGATCAGGGAAACTATGGCTACACCTTC. It yields the protein CASSDQGNYGYTF.

This clone was counted between two and nine times. The V call is TRBV19, the J call TRBJ1-2; no firm D call. The ends were cut back, 7 bases at V and 6 bases at J, with 18 bases in the middle. This CDR3 contains 14 residues. CDR1 is LNHDA and CDR2 is SQIVND in the germline V gene (reference sequence). CDR3 coding DNA: TGTGCCAGTAACGGAGAGGGATGGACGGATGGCTACACCTTC. Protein: CASNGEGWTDGYTF.

This clone was counted only a few times. The CDR3, as DNA: TGTGCCAGCAGCTCGACCGGGACAGGGAACACCGGGGAGCTGTTTTTT. Translation: CASSSTGTGNTGELFF. The chain employs TRBV7-9 and TRBJ2-2; 8 bases are shared with TRBD1. The length of the CDR3 is 16 residues. Per the germline V gene, CDR1 is SEHNR and CDR2 is FQNEAQ (reference sequence). J gave up 1 base and V 4 bases, and 5 bases lay outside the gene matches.

There are a few counts of this clone. The chain uses TRBV5-1 and TRBJ2-2; the D gene is possibly TRBD1 (6 bases). There are 15 residues in the CDR3. The V gene's germline CDR1 is SGHRS and CDR2 YFSETQ. Trimming stripped 1 base from V and 6 bases from J, with 13 bases between. Here the CDR3 reads CASSLTTGTAGELFF. The CDR3 nucleotides are TGCGCCAGCAGCTTGACAACAGGGACGGCCGGGGAGCTGTTTTTT.

This chain links TRBV5-1 with TRBJ2-1; TRBD2 matches 8 bases. The trim removed 4 bases at V and 7 bases at J, leaving 10 bases unmatched. Germline CDR1 and CDR2: SGHRS and YFSETQ. The CDR3 runs to 15 residues. The CDR3 sequence is CASSLVAGYQNEQFF. The DNA for the CDR3 is TGCGCCAGCAGCCTCGTAGCGGGATACCAAAATGAGCAGTTCTTC.

A few counts support this clone. The chain joins TRBV10-3 to TRBJ1-5; tentatively, D is TRBD1 (5 bases). V shed 10 bases and J shed 5 bases, with 15 bases lying between them. This CDR3 region has 13 residues. The germline V gene encodes CDR1 ENHRY and CDR2 SYGVKD. The CDR3 loop reads CASLRAGDQPQHF. CDR3 sequence (DNA): TGTGCCAGCCTTAGGGCGGGGGATCAGCCCCAGCATTTT.

The chain combines TRBV11-3 with TRBJ2-7; TRBD1 aligns across 7 bases. This CDR3 region has 14 residues. V shed 6 bases and J 3 bases; nucleotides not matched to a gene: 8. Germline CDR1 SGHNT, CDR2 YENEEA. The CDR3 loop reads CASRGRQGNYEQYF. The CDR3 coding sequence is TGTGCCAGCAGAGGAAGACAGGGCAACTACGAGCAGTACTTC.

The chain has TRBV4-3 and TRBJ1-6, with D possibly TRBD1 on 6 matching bases. This CDR3 is 16 amino acids long. Trimming cost V 1 base and J 7 bases, with 14 bases left between them. The germline CDR1 and CDR2 sequences are LGHNA and YSLEER. CDR3 bases: TGCGCCAGCAGCCAAGTGATGTGGGGACAAAATTCACCCCTCCACTTT. Protein: CASSQVMWGQNSPLHF.

This clone occurred a few times. This sequence joins TRBV30 and TRBJ2-7; D is perhaps TRBD1 (6 bases). The V gene lost 4 bases and the J gene lost 4 bases, with 23 bases spanning the gap. Germline loops: CDR1 GTSNPN, CDR2 SVGIG (reference sequence). The CDR3 is made up of 16 amino acids. The CDR3 region has the DNA TGTGCCTGGATTGGTGATATGACAGGTCTTAAGTACGAGCAGTACTTC. Translated, it gives CAWIGDMTGLKYEQYF. The complete variable domain, with remaining parts taken from reference TRBV30 and TRBJ2-7, reads SQTIHQWPATLVQPVGSPLSLECTVEGTSNPNLYWYRQAAGRGLQLLFYSVGIGQISSEVPQNLSASRPQDRQFILSSKKLLLSDSGFYLCAWIGDMTGLKYEQYFGPGTRLTVT.

This clone was seen a few times. This chain uses TRBV14 with TRBJ2-1; D is unresolved. CDR1 and CDR2 from the germline V gene are SGHDN and FVKESK. The length of the CDR3 is 13 residues. Deletions cut 1 base from V and 7 bases from J, with 8 bases between. CDR3: CASSQAYWNEQFF. The CDR3 nucleotides are TGTGCCAGCAGCCAAGCCTACTGGAATGAGCAGTTCTTC.

J is TRBJ2-5 and V is TRBV5-1; 11 bases line up with TRBD1. The J call may be wrong; the DNA end is better matched by TRBJ2-7. This CDR3 is built from 14 residues. Germline V gene sequence: CDR1 SGHRS, CDR2 YFSETQ. The CDR3 loop reads CASSFGTGGYEQYF. Here the CDR3 DNA reads TGCGCCAGCAGCTTCGGGACAGGGGGCTACGAGCAGTACTTC.

This clone has a handful of counts. V is TRBV29-1 and J is TRBJ2-1, with TRBD1 as a possible D gene (5 bases). Germline-derived CDR1 and CDR2 are SQVTM and ANQGSEA. The CDR3 length is 15 residues. Trimming removed 2 bases at V and 0 bases at J, with 11 bases between. Here the CDR3 reads CSVELRQSSYNEQFF. The CDR3 coding sequence is TGCAGCGTTGAACTTCGACAGAGCTCCTACAATGAGCAGTTCTTC.

The chain has TRBV25-1 and TRBJ2-5; TRBD2 agrees at 7 bases. V lost 8 bases to trimming and J lost 3 bases; unmatched junction nucleotides: 12. From germline, CDR1 is MGHDK and CDR2 SYGVNS. The CDR3 totals 15 residues. This CDR3 is CASAWGRGWEETQYF. The DNA for the CDR3 is TGTGCCAGCGCGTGGGGGAGGGGATGGGAAGAGACCCAGTACTTC. The whole variable domain, remainder taken from reference TRBV25-1 and TRBJ2-5, is EADIYQTPRYLVIGTGKKITLECSQTMGHDKMYWYQQDPGMELHLIHYSYGVNSTEKGDLSSESTVSRIRTEHFPLTLESARPSHTSQYLCASAWGRGWEETQYFGPGTRLLVL.

A few counts support this clone. The chain joins TRBV6-6 to TRBJ1-3; D uncertain. The germline V and J ends were trimmed by 7 bases and 4 bases, with 14 bases remaining between them. The CDR3 loop spans 14 amino acids. Germline V gives CDR1 MNHNY, CDR2 SVGAGI (reference sequence). This chain's CDR3 is CASTLTQTGNTIYF. The CDR3 region has the DNA TGTGCCAGCACTTTAACACAGACGGGAAACACCATATATTTT.

This clone was detected only a few times. The chain recombines TRBV29-1 with TRBJ2-7; 7 bases map to TRBD2. Germline CDR1 is SQVTM and CDR2 is ANQGSEA. Trimming removed 7 bases from V and 1 base from J; junction bases left unmatched: 10. This CDR3 is built from 14 residues. CDR3 nucleotide sequence: TGCAGCGCCTCAGGTTTGGGAGGGTCCTACGAGCAGTACTTC. Its protein is CSASGLGGSYEQYF.

This chain joins TRBV27 and TRBJ2-3, with 9 bases that match TRBD2. V shed 3 bases and J 3 bases; nucleotides not matched to a gene: 7. This CDR3 comprises 16 residues. Germline CDR1 reads MNHEY; CDR2 reads SMNVEV (reference sequence). CDR3 bases: TGTGCCAGCAGTTTGCCCGGGACTAGCATTACAGATACGCAGTATTTT. Translated: CASSLPGTSITDTQYF.

This clone has only a few counts. CDR3 sequence (DNA): TGTGCCACGGCACAACCAGGGGACACCGGGGAGCTGTTTTTT. Translation: CATAQPGDTGELFF. The gene calls are TRBV19 and TRBJ2-2; perhaps TRBD1 as D (6 bases). The CDR3 extends over 14 amino acids. V was trimmed by 10 bases and J by 3 bases, leaving 15 bases between them. Germline-derived CDR1 and CDR2 are LNHDA and SQIVND (reference sequence).

DNA of the CDR3: TGTGCCTGGGCTGCGCACACTGAAGCTTTCTTT. This translates into CAWAAHTEAFF. The V call is TRBV30, the J call TRBJ1-1; the D is unclear. This CDR3 comprises 11 residues. Germline assignment: CDR1 GTSNPN and CDR2 SVGIG (reference sequence). The germline V and J ends were trimmed by 5 bases and 3 bases, with 7 bases remaining between them.

The CDR3: CASSRGTQNAYNEQFF. As DNA, the CDR3 is TGTGCCAGCAGTCGCGGGACTCAAAACGCCTACAATGAGCAGTTCTTC. The rearrangement uses TRBV5-6 and TRBJ2-1; tentative D call: TRBD2 (6 bases). This CDR3 is built from 16 residues. Trimming took off 5 bases at V and 2 bases at J, with 17 bases between the two ends. Germline V CDR1 and CDR2: SGHDT, YYEEEE.

This clone was counted only a few times. Here the CDR3 reads CASSPGGGTNSPLHF. As DNA, the CDR3 is TGTGCCAGCAGCCCGGGCGGGGGAACCAATTCACCCCTCCACTTT. This sequence joins TRBV13 and TRBJ1-6; maybe TRBD1 (5 bases). With 5 bases removed from V and 7 bases from J, the gap between germline ends came to 15 bases. This CDR3 spans 15 amino acids. CDR1 is PRHDT, CDR2 FYEKMQ, per germline (reference sequence).

The chain joins TRBV11-2 to TRBJ2-2, with D perhaps TRBD1 (6 bases). This CDR3 spans 16 amino acids. The V gene's germline CDR1 is SGHAT and CDR2 FQNNGV. V lost 4 bases and J lost 5, with 17 bases in between. The DNA of the CDR3 is TGTGCCAGCAGCTCCAGGGGCCAGGGGAAGACCGGGGAGCTGTTTTTT. Protein product: CASSSRGQGKTGELFF.

This chain connects TRBV11-3 to TRBJ2-3, with TRBD2 as a possible D gene (6 bases). Germline V gives CDR1 SGHNT, CDR2 YENEEA. The V and J ends lost 5 bases and 4 bases respectively, with 10 bases between them. The CDR3 is 13 residues long. This chain's CDR3 is CASSPGTPDTQYF. The CDR3, as DNA: TGTGCCAGCAGCCCCGGGACTCCAGATACGCAGTATTTT.

This clone was recorded a few times. The rearrangement uses TRBV5-6 and TRBJ2-3; tentatively, D is TRBD2 (5 bases). Germline-derived CDR1 and CDR2 are SGHDT and YYEEEE. The V end lost 4 bases, the J end lost 5 bases, and 14 bases lay between the germline ends. This CDR3 comprises 14 residues. CDR3 sequence reads: CASSNTRAGDTQYF. CDR3 bases: TGTGCCAGCAGCAATACTCGGGCGGGAGATACGCAGTATTTT.